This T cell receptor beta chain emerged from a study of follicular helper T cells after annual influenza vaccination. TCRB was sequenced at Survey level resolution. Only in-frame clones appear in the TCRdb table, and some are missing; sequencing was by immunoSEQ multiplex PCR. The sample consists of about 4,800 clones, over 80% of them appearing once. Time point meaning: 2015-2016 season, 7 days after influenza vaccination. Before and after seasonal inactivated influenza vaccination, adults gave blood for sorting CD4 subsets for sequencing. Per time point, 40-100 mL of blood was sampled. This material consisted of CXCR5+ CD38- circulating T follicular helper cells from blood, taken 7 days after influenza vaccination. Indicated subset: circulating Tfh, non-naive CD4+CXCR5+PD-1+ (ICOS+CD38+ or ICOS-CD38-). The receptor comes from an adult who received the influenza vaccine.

As DNA, the CDR3 is TGTGCCAGCAGCCAAGGTAATAGCGGACAAACAGATACGCAGTATTTT. Translating it yields CASSQGNSGQTDTQYF. V and J are TRBV4-2 and TRBJ2-3; weak D call: TRBD2 (6 bases). Germline assignment: CDR1 LGHNA and CDR2 YNFKEQ. The CDR3 length is 16 residues. Trimming took off 1 base at V and 3 bases at J, with 14 bases between the two ends.